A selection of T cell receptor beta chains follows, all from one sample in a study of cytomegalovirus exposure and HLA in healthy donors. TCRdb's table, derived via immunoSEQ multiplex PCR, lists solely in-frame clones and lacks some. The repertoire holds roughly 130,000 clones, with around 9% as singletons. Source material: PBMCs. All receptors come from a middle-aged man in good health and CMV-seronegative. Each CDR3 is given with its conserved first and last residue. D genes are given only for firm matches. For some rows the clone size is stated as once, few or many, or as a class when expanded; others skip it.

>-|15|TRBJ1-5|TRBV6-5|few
CASSYSGEGNQPQHF
TGTGCCAGCAGTTACTCTGGGGAGGGCAATCAGCCCCAGCATTTT
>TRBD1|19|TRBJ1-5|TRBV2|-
CASRERSSSGTGLSQPQHF
TGTGCCAGCAGGGAGAGGTCAAGCTCCGGGACAGGGTTAAGTCAGCCCCAGCATTTT
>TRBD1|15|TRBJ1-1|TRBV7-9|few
CASSLDGTERTEAFF
TGTGCCAGCAGCTTAGATGGGACAGAAAGGACTGAAGCTTTCTTT
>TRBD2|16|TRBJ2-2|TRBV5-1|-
CASSLSAGGGTGELFF
TGCGCCAGCAGCTTATCAGCGGGGGGAGGCACCGGGGAGCTGTTTTTT
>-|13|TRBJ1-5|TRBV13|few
CASSAGPNQPQHF
TGTGCCAGCTCAGCGGGGCCCAATCAGCCCCAGCATTTT
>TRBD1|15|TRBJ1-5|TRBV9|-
CASSVGTGNNQPQHF
TGTGCCAGCAGCGTTGGGACAGGGAATAATCAGCCCCAGCATTTT
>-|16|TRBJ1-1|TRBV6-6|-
CASSYLGQGLDTEAFF
TGTGCCAGCAGTTACCTGGGGCAGGGATTGGACACTGAAGCTTTCTTT
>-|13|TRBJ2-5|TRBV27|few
CASSLAPWETQYF
TGTGCCAGCAGTTTGGCACCCTGGGAGACCCAGTACTTC
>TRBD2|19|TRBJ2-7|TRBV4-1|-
CASSQDHGVAGARRDEQYF
TGCGCCAGCAGCCAAGATCATGGGGTAGCGGGGGCCCGTAGGGACGAGCAGTACTTC
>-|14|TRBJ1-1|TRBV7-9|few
CASSFLVGRTEAFF
TGTGCCAGCAGCTTCCTTGTGGGGCGGACTGAAGCTTTCTTT
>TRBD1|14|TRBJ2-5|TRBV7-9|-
CASSFGTAQETQYF
TGTGCCAGCAGCTTCGGGACAGCCCAAGAGACCCAGTACTTC
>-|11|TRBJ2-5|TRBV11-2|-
CASKDYETQYF
TGTGCCAGCAAGGACTATGAGACCCAGTACTTC
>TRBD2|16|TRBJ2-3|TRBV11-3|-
CASSGGLAGSTDTQYF
TGTGCCAGCAGCGGGGGACTAGCGGGTAGCACAGATACGCAGTATTTT
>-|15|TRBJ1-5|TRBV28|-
CASTVPRGGNQPQHF
TGTGCCAGCACTGTCCCGCGGGGTGGCAATCAGCCCCAGCATTTT
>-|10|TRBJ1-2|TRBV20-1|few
CSAPNYGYTF
TGCAGTGCTCCGAACTATGGCTACACCTTC
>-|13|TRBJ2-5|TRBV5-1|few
CASSLVGQETQYF
TGCGCCAGCAGCTTGGTCGGGCAAGAGACCCAGTACTTC
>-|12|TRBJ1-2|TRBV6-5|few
CASSYGAGGYTF
TGTGCCAGCAGTTATGGGGCGGGGGGCTACACCTTC
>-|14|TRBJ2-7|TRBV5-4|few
CASSLDAGPYEQYF
TGTGCCAGCAGCTTGGATGCGGGCCCCTACGAGCAGTACTTC
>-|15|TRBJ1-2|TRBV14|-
CASSQESKGNYGYSF
TGTGCCAGCAGCCAAGAAAGTAAGGGGAACTATGGCTACTCCTTC
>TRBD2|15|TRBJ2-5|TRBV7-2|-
CASSFGSGVEETQYF
TGTGCCAGCAGCTTCGGAAGCGGGGTAGAAGAGACCCAGTACTTC
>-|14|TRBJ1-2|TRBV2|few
CASREGLLNYGYTF
TGTGCCAGCAGGGAGGGTCTTCTCAACTATGGCTATACCTTC
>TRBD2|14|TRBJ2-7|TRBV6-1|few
CASRLAGASYEQYF
TGTGCCAGCAGATTAGCGGGGGCGTCCTACGAGCAGTACTTC
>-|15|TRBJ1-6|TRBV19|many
CASTPAGDYNSPLHF
TGTGCCAGTACCCCGGCAGGTGACTATAATTCACCCCTCCACTTT
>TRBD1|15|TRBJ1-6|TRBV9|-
CASSVPGQYNSPLHF
TGTGCCAGCAGCGTACCGGGACAGTATAATTCACCCCTCCACTTT
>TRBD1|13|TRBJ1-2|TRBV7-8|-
CASSLRQGGGYTF
TGTGCCAGCAGCCTGCGACAGGGCGGGGGCTACACCTTC
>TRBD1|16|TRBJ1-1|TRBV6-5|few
CASSYLPGQGVTEAFF
TGTGCCAGCAGTTATCTACCGGGACAGGGGGTCACTGAAGCTTTCTTT
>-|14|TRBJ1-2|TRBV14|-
CASSQGMGPRGYTF
TGTGCCAGCAGCCAAGGGATGGGGCCTCGAGGCTACACCTTC
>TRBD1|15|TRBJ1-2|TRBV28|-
CASSLIPQGAGGYTF
TGTGCCAGCAGTTTAATTCCCCAGGGGGCAGGTGGCTACACCTTC
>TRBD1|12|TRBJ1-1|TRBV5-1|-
CASRGQGSEAFF
TGCGCCAGCAGGGGACAGGGAAGCGAAGCTTTCTTT
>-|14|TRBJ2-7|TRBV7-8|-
CASGMDRLSYEQYF
TGTGCCTCAGGCATGGACAGACTCTCCTACGAGCAGTACTTC
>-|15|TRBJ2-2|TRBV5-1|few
CASSLVRGNTGELFF
TGCGCCAGCAGCTTGGTCCGGGGGAACACCGGGGAGCTGTTTTTT
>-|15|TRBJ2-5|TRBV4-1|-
CASSHYKEGRETQYF
TGCGCCAGCAGCCACTATAAGGAGGGAAGGGAGACCCAGTACTTC
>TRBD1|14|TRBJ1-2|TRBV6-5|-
CASSYRGRDYGYTF
TGTGCCAGCAGTTACAGGGGGCGCGACTATGGCTACACCTTC
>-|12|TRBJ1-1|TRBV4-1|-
CASSHPGTEAFF
TGCGCCAGCAGCCACCCGGGCACTGAAGCTTTCTTT
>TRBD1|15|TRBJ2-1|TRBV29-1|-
CSVVLGQGADNEQFF
TGCAGCGTTGTTTTGGGACAGGGGGCTGACAATGAGCAGTTCTTC
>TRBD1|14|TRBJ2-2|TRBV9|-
CASSLLTGTGELFF
TGTGCCAGCAGCTTACTGACAGGGACCGGGGAGCTGTTTTTT
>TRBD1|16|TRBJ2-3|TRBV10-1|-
CASREQGAIPTDTQYF
TGCGCCAGCAGAGAACAGGGGGCAATTCCGACAGATACGCAGTATTTT
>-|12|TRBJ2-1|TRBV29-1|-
CSVVIVGDEQFF
TGCAGCGTTGTTATTGTAGGGGATGAGCAGTTCTTC
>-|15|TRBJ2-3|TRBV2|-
CASKSIEISTDTQYF
TGTGCCAGCAAAAGCATTGAGATTAGCACAGATACGCAGTATTTT
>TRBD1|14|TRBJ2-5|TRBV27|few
CASSLQGAGETQYF
TGTGCCAGCAGTTTACAGGGGGCTGGGGAGACCCAGTACTTC
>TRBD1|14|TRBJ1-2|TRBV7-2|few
CASSLKQGNFDYTF
TGTGCCAGCAGCTTGAAACAGGGGAACTTTGACTACACCTTC
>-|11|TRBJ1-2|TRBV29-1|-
CSVAESGGYTF
TGCAGCGTTGCGGAGTCGGGAGGCTACACCTTC
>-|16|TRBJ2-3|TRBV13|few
CASSPRGEEYTDTQYF
TGTGCCAGCAGTCCCCGGGGAGAGGAATACACAGATACGCAGTATTTT
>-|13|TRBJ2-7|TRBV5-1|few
CASSVTGFHEQYF
TGCGCCAGCAGCGTAACAGGTTTCCACGAGCAGTACTTC
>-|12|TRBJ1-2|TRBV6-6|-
CASSYDYYGYTF
TGTGCCAGCAGTTACGACTACTATGGCTACACCTTC
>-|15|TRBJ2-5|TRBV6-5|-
CASSYLNGPQETQYF
TGTGCCAGCAGTTACTTGAATGGGCCTCAAGAGACCCAGTACTTC